This entry lists 29 T cell receptor beta chains sequenced from one sample in a study of blood T cells in healthy people across ages. It was with a sample-barcoded 5' primer and a J-beta primer mix that a second PCR of roughly 7 to 12 cycles was run. TCRdb reprocessed the 5' RACE reads with MiXCR, giving one entry per CDR3 protein. The sample yields fewer than 1.5 million distinct CDR3 sequences, about 40% seen once. The sequenced sample was blood. The receptor set was obtained from a woman between 18 and 29 years old in good health.

V and J are TRBV25-1 and TRBJ2-1, with D maybe TRBD2 (5 bases). Trimming pared 5 bases from V and 6 bases from J, leaving 29 bases between. Germline-derived CDR1 and CDR2 are MGHDK and SYGVNS. This CDR3 has 19 residues. The CDR3: CASSPAVGGGIGISNEQFF. CDR3 bases: TGTGCCAGCAGTCCGGCAGTGGGCGGTGGAATCGGGATCTCCAATGAGCAGTTCTTC.

This clonotype was seen more than once but under ten times. The J gene is TRBJ2-1, the V gene TRBV27; TRBD2 agrees at 8 bases. CDR1 MNHEY and CDR2 SMNVEV come from the germline V gene (reference sequence). The trim removed 3 bases at V and 3 bases at J, leaving 7 bases unmatched. The CDR3 sequence is 16 residues long. This chain's CDR3 is CASSFSAGGLYNEQFF. The CDR3 bases are TGTGCCAGCAGTTTTTCCGCGGGGGGCCTCTACAATGAGCAGTTCTTC.

This chain joins TRBV6-5 and TRBJ2-7; 9 bases line up with TRBD2. Germline CDR1 reads MNHEY; CDR2 reads SVGAGI. V trimming: 11 bases; J trimming: 4 bases; junction bases outside the gene matches: 9. This CDR3 is built from 13 residues. The CDR3 nucleotides are TGTGCCTGCTCTAGCGGGATAATTTACGAGCAGTACTTC. Encoded protein: CACSSGIIYEQYF.

The chain combines TRBV20-1 with TRBJ2-7; 7 nucleotides line up with TRBD2. After removal of 1 base from V and 0 bases from J, the junction contained 6 bases not matched to a gene. CDR3 size: 15 residues. Germline CDR1 DFQATT, CDR2 SNEGSKA (reference sequence). The CDR3: CSARGLSGASYEQYF. CDR3 DNA sequence: TGCAGTGCTAGAGGCCTCAGCGGGGCCTCCTACGAGCAGTACTTC.

This clonotype appeared many times. This rearrangement joins TRBV6-5 to TRBJ2-1, with D tentatively TRBD1 or TRBD2 (6 bases each). The CDR3 runs 17 residues. Germline CDR1 and CDR2: MNHEY and SVGAGI. The V end lost 6 bases, the J end lost 3 bases, and 21 bases lay between the germline ends. CDR3 coding DNA: TGTGCCAGCAGAACCCTGGGGGGCGGGCAGATCTACAATGAGCAGTTCTTC. Amino acid sequence: CASRTLGGGQIYNEQFF.

The chain joins TRBV28 to TRBJ1-2; the match to TRBD1 covers 7 bases. V was clipped by 4 bases and J by 8 bases; unmatched bases: 13. Germline V lookup: CDR1 MDHEN, CDR2 SYDVKM. CDR3 length equals 15 residues. The DNA of the CDR3 is TGTGCCAGCAGTTCACCCAACACAGGGGTGGGCGGCTACACCTTC. Protein: CASSSPNTGVGGYTF.

This clonotype appeared a few times. This rearrangement joins TRBV7-8 to TRBJ2-3, with 15 bases aligning to TRBD2. Germline CDR1 is SGHVS and CDR2 is FQNEAQ. The CDR3 contains 20 residues. The V and J ends lost 3 bases and 5 bases, in that order; junction bases with no gene match: 15. CDR3 sequence: CASSFPYYSPGLAGGDTQYF. The CDR3 DNA is TGTGCCAGCAGCTTTCCTTACTACAGCCCGGGACTAGCGGGGGGAGATACGCAGTATTTT.

This clonotype has just a few counts. V and J are TRBV2 and TRBJ2-5; D is ambiguous. Germline V lookup: CDR1 SNHLY, CDR2 FYNNEI. V lost 8 bases, J lost 2 bases, and 12 bases lay in between. The CDR3 totals 13 residues. DNA for the CDR3: TGTGCCAGCGTCGGGCAGGATCAAGAGACCCAGTACTTC. As protein: CASVGQDQETQYF.

There are a few counts of this clonotype. The chain carries TRBV6-2 or TRBV6-3 and TRBJ2-4; 9 nucleotides line up with TRBD1. The end of the DNA is better explained by TRBJ2-7, so the J call may be wrong. Germline V lookup: CDR1 MNHEY, CDR2 SVGEGT. The CDR3 runs to 16 residues. CDR3 nucleotides: TGTGCCAGCACCAAGTCGTGGGGGACAGGGATCCACGAGCAGTACTTC. Translated, it gives CASTKSWGTGIHEQYF.

This clonotype was counted between two and nine times. V usage is TRBV6-2 or TRBV6-3 and J usage is TRBJ1-5; maybe TRBD1 (6 bases). Between the trimmed V and J ends, which lost 2 bases and 0 bases, there was a span of 11 bases. Germline CDR1 and CDR2: MNHEY and SVGEGT. The CDR3 has 16 residues. The CDR3 protein is CASSYGGGDSNQPQHF. The CDR3 nucleotides are TGTGCCAGCAGTTACGGCGGGGGCGATAGCAATCAGCCCCAGCATTTT.

V and J are TRBV28 and TRBJ2-7; D uncertain. The ends were cut back, 6 bases at V and 0 bases at J, with 18 bases in the middle. Germline assignment: CDR1 MDHEN and CDR2 SYDVKM. This CDR3 comprises 16 residues. CDR3 nucleotide sequence: TGTGCCAGCAGCCCGACCGCACTCCCGAGCTCCTACGAGCAGTACTTC. It encodes CASSPTALPSSYEQYF.

This clonotype occurred a few times. Just one base apart from a much larger clone, this may be a read error. V usage is TRBV12-3 or TRBV12-4 and J usage is TRBJ1-2; D is undetermined. The CDR3 is 13 amino acids. The germline V and J ends were trimmed by 4 bases and 4 bases, with 10 bases remaining between them. CDR3 coding DNA: TGTGCCAGCAGTTCCGGACGGGGCTATGGCTACACCTTC. Translation gives CASSSGRGYGYTF.

V and J are TRBV4-3 and TRBJ2-7; 7 bases align to TRBD1. V gave up 1 base and J gave up 1 base; unmatched junction bases: 7. CDR3 length: 16 residues. Germline V gene data show CDR1 as LGHNA and CDR2 as YSLEER. This CDR3 is CASSQGSTGLSYEQYF. CDR3 coding DNA: TGCGCCAGCAGCCAAGGTTCGACAGGGTTATCCTACGAGCAGTACTTC.

CDR3 amino acids: CSARGNNEQYF. The CDR3 DNA sequence: TGCAGTGCTCGGGGAAACAATGAGCAGTACTTC. The chain links TRBV20-1 to TRBJ2-7, with D maybe TRBD2 (5 bases). The germline V gene has CDR1 DFQATT and CDR2 SNEGSKA (reference sequence). V was pared by 5 bases and J by 7 bases, with 12 bases between. This CDR3 region has 11 residues.

The CDR3 region has the DNA TGTGCCAGCAGCTTAGTATGGGACAGCAAATATCAGCCCCAGCATTTT. Its translation: CASSLVWDSKYQPQHF. The chain links TRBV7-2 to TRBJ1-5; 7 bases line up with TRBD1. Germline V CDR1 and CDR2: SGHTA, FQGNSA. V shed 1 base and J 5 bases; nucleotides not matched to a gene: 8. The CDR3 is 16 amino acids.

The chain links TRBV6-1 to TRBJ1-1; possible D gene TRBD1, 6 bases. Trimming stripped 1 base from V and 6 bases from J, with 15 bases between. The germline CDR1 and CDR2 sequences are MNHNS and SASEGT. The CDR3 loop spans 15 amino acids. The CDR3 DNA reads as TGTGCCAGCAGTGAAGTTGAGAGGGGGACCGCTGAAGCTTTCTTT. Protein sequence: CASSEVERGTAEAFF.

The chain combines TRBV6-5 with TRBJ1-4, with D perhaps matching TRBD1 (5 bases). The CDR3 loop spans 15 amino acids. Germline loops: CDR1 MNHEY, CDR2 SVGAGI. V was trimmed by 3 bases and J by 7 bases, leaving 15 bases between them. The DNA for the CDR3 is TGTGCCAGCAGTTATGGGGCCTGGACGGGTGAAAAACTGTTTTTT. Translated: CASSYGAWTGEKLFF.

This chain links TRBV2 with TRBJ2-7; TRBD2 matches 10 bases. Germline V gene lookup returns CDR1 SNHLY and CDR2 FYNNEI. This CDR3 contains 14 residues. The V segment lost 4 bases and the J segment 7 bases; nucleotides outside the gene matches: 7. The CDR3 region has the DNA TGTGCCAGCAGTGCCGCTAGCGGGAGAAGTGAGCAGTACTTC. It specifies CASSAASGRSEQYF.

V and J are TRBV12-3 or TRBV12-4 and TRBJ2-7; either TRBD1 or TRBD2 may fit D (5 bases each). V was trimmed by 1 base and J by 6 bases, leaving 19 bases between them. The CDR3 runs 16 residues. CDR3 DNA: TGTGCCAGCAGTTTAGAGATTTGGGGGAGCCCCCTCGAGCAGTACTTC. Residues: CASSLEIWGSPLEQYF.

The chain joins TRBV9 to TRBJ2-1, with 10 nucleotides matching TRBD2. Per germline, CDR1 SGDLS and CDR2 YYNGEE. The CDR3 sequence is 16 residues long. The junction had 8 bases not matched to a gene; V was cut back by 0 bases and J by 8 bases. Here the CDR3 reads CASSVGASGSSDEQFF. CDR3 DNA sequence: TGTGCCAGCAGCGTAGGCGCTAGCGGGAGCTCGGATGAGCAGTTCTTC.

The CDR3 loop is CASSFAERAGQLFF. CDR3 coding DNA: TGTGCCAGCAGCTTTGCCGAGAGGGCGGGACAGCTGTTTTTT. The rearrangement joins TRBV11-3 to TRBJ2-2, with a tentative D call TRBD2 (6 bases). Germline lookup yields CDR1 SGHNT and CDR2 YENEEA. There are 14 residues in the CDR3. Between the trimmed V and J ends, which lost 3 bases and 12 bases, there was a span of 17 bases.

This clonotype was seen a few times. The rearrangement joins TRBV16 to TRBJ2-7; no clear D. Germline V gene sequence: CDR1 KGHSY, CDR2 FQNENV. V was shortened by 0 bases and J by 2 bases, with 8 bases between the two germline ends. The CDR3 sequence is 14 residues long. The DNA for the CDR3 is TGTGCCAGCAGCCAATCAACCTATCCCTACGAGCAGTACTTC. Translation gives CASSQSTYPYEQYF.

The rearrangement links TRBV3-1 to TRBJ1-5; no clear D gene. The CDR3 covers 16 residues. The germline V and J ends were trimmed by 1 base and 6 bases, with 16 bases remaining between them. Germline values: CDR1 LGHDT, CDR2 YNNKEL (reference sequence). In nucleotides, the CDR3 is TGTGCCAGCAGCCAAGGATATGGGGTAGGGAGTCAGCCCCAGCATTTT. It yields the protein CASSQGYGVGSQPQHF.

In nucleotides, the CDR3 is TGCGCCAGCAGCGTGAGCGGGAGTCCCTCCTACGAGCAGTACTTC. Its protein product is CASSVSGSPSYEQYF. J is TRBJ2-7 and V is TRBV5-1; TRBD2 matches 8 bases. Germline values: CDR1 SGHRS, CDR2 YFSETQ. The J segment lost 0 bases and the V segment lost 4 bases, leaving 6 bases of the junction unmatched. The CDR3 has 15 residues.

The chain combines TRBV6-5 with TRBJ2-7, with D unresolved. CDR1 is MNHEY and CDR2 is SVGAGI in the germline V gene. V lost 0 bases and J lost 0, with 12 bases in between. CDR3 size: 16 residues. The CDR3 bases are TGTGCCAGCAGTTACTCGGGCCCCTCTGGCTCCTACGAGCAGTACTTC. It encodes CASSYSGPSGSYEQYF.

The J gene is TRBJ2-1, the V gene TRBV6-5; 13 bases are a match to TRBD2. The CDR3 sequence is 17 residues long. After removal of 4 bases from V and 6 bases from J, the junction contained 9 bases not matched to a gene. Germline values: CDR1 MNHEY, CDR2 SVGAGI. CDR3 sequence (DNA): TGTGCCAGCAGTTCCCAGGGTGGGACTAGCGGGGCCAATGAGCAGTTCTTC. This gives the protein CASSSQGGTSGANEQFF.

This clonotype has only a few counts. The CDR3 spells CAISAEAEQETQYF. The CDR3 DNA follows: TGTGCCATCAGTGCAGAGGCAGAACAAGAGACCCAGTACTTC. The chain employs TRBV10-3 and TRBJ2-5; D not resolved. V lost 4 bases to trimming and J lost 2 bases, with 11 bases between them. The CDR3 is made up of 14 amino acids. The germline gives CDR1 ENHRY, CDR2 SYGVKD.

With respect to this clonotype: A junction end diverges from the germline sequence, so it may reflect a read error. The rearrangement links TRBV6-5 to TRBJ2-1, with 11 bases aligning to TRBD2. Germline CDR1 is MNHEY and CDR2 is SVGAGI. The CDR3 contains 15 residues. The CDR3 is CAGSLAGGPFNEQFF. DNA for the CDR3: TGTGCCGGCAGTCTAGCGGGAGGCCCATTCAATGAGCAGTTCTTC.

There are a few counts of this clonotype. The CDR3 protein is CASSFLPGQGAVLTLHF. The CDR3 DNA follows: TGTGCCAGCAGTTTTCTCCCCGGACAGGGGGCCGTTTTAACCCTCCACTTT. The genes are TRBV28 and TRBJ1-6, with 11 nucleotides matching TRBD1. The CDR3 has 17 residues. From germline, CDR1 is MDHEN and CDR2 SYDVKM. The J segment lost 14 bases and the V segment lost 3 bases, leaving 15 bases of the junction unmatched. Full variable domain (rest looked up from reference TRBV28 and TRBJ1-6): DVKVTQSSRYLVKRTGEKVFLECVQDMDHENMFWYRQDPGLGLRLIYFSYDVKMKEKGDIPEGYSVSREKKERFSLILESASTNQTSMYLCASSFLPGQGAVLTLHFGNGTRLTVT.